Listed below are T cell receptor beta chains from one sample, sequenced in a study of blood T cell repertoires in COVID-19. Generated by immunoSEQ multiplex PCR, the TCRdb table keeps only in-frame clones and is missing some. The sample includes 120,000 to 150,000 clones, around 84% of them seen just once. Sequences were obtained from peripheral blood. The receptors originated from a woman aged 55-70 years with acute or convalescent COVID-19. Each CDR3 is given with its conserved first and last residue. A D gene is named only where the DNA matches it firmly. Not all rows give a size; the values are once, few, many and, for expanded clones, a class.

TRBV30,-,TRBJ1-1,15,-,TGTGCCTGGAAATCCGGGAACAGGGTGAACACTGAAGCTTTCTTT,CAWKSGNRVNTEAFF
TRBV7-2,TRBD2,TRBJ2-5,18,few,TGTGCCAGCAGCTTAGCTTTGGCTAGCGGGGGGGCCGGGGAGACCCAGTACTTC,CASSLALASGGAGETQYF
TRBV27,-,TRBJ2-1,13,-,TGTGCCAGCTCCCTTGCCGGGTACAATGAGCAGTTCTTC,CASSLAGYNEQFF
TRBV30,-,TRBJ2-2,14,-,TGTGCCCGGAAGGGGGGGGCCTACGGCGGGGAGCTGTTTTTT,CARKGGAYGGELFF
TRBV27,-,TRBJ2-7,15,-,TGTGCCAGCAGTTTATCGACAGTGCCCACCTACGAGCAGTACTTC,CASSLSTVPTYEQYF
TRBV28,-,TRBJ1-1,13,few,TGTGCCAGCAGGATGACAGGTACCACTGAAGCTTTCTTT,CASRMTGTTEAFF
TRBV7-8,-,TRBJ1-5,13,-,TGTGCCAGCAGCCCGACAGAGAATCAGCCCCAGCATTTT,CASSPTENQPQHF
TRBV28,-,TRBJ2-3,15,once,TGTGCCAGCAGCTTTCAGGGGTTATTCACAGATACGCAGTATTTT,CASSFQGLFTDTQYF
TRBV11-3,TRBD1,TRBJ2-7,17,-,TGTGCCAGCAGCGGACAGGGGGCGAATACCCTTTACTACGAGCAGTACTTC,CASSGQGANTLYYEQYF
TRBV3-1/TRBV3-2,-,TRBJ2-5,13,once,TGTGCCAGCAGCCAAGGGGCGCAAGAGACCCAGTACTTC,CASSQGAQETQYF
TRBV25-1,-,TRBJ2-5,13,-,TGTGCCAGCAGTGGACAGAACCAAGAGACCCAGTACTTC,CASSGQNQETQYF
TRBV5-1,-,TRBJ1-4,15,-,TGCGCCAGCAGCTTTAATGTGGGCAGTAATGAAAAACTGTTTTTT,CASSFNVGSNEKLFF
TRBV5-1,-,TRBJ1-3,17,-,TGCGCCAGCAGCTTGCGGACAGCAGCATCTTCTGGAAACACCATATATTTT,CASSLRTAASSGNTIYF
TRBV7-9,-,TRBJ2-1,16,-,TGTGCCAGCAGCTTACTCCGGCGGGGTGTGCGGAATGAGCAGTTCTTC,CASSLLRRGVRNEQFF
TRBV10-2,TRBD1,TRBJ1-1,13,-,TGCGCCAGCGCTTACAGGGGGGCGGGTGAAGCTTTCTTT,CASAYRGAGEAFF
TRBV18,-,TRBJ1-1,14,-,TGTGCCAGCTCACCAGGGGGGGGGAACACTGAAGCTTTCTTT,CASSPGGGNTEAFF
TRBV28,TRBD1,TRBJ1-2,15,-,TGTGCCAGCAGTTACCACCGGGACAGGGGTACTGGCTACACCTTC,CASSYHRDRGTGYTF
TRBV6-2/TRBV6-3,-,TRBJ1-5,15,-,TGTGCCAGCAGTTATACAGGAAATAGCAATCAGCCCCAGCATTTT,CASSYTGNSNQPQHF
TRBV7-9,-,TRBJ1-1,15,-,TGTGCCAGCAGCTTGGGAGGTCCGATGAACACTGAAGCTTTCTTT,CASSLGGPMNTEAFF
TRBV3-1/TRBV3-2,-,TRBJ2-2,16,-,TGTGCCAGCAGCCCCCCGCGGCAGATAAACACCGGGGAGCTGTTTTTT,CASSPPRQINTGELFF
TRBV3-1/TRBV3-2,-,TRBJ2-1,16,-,TGTGCCAGCAGCCTCTCCGGGACATATGGAGTGAATGAGCAGTTCTTC,CASSLSGTYGVNEQFF
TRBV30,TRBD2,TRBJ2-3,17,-,TGTGCCTGGAGCTTAGCGGGGGCCCTAATTTTCACAGATACGCAGTATTTT,CAWSLAGALIFTDTQYF
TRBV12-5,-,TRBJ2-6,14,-,TGTGCTAGTGGTTCTCCCTCTGGGGCCAACGTCCTGACTTTC,CASGSPSGANVLTF
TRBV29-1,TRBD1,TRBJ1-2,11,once,TGCAGCGTTGGGGACAGGGGGAGCTACACCTTC,CSVGDRGSYTF